This T cell receptor (beta chain) appears in the sequencing data of a study of T cell responses to AZD1222 COVID-19 vaccine. The table lists this clone with a few counts. Antigen unknown. General study findings and limits: Clonal diversity was possibly underestimated, and the donors were mostly white British, with more females. Reports indicate that nearly half of spike-specific TCRs are directed at unmutated variant regions. Receipt of two AZD1222 doses was followed by a rise in Spike-specific TCR breadth and depth. Baseline seropositivity occurred in only a handful of AZD1222 recipients.

The CDR3 runs to 16 residues. V dropped 6 bases and J dropped 7; count of bases not matched to a gene: 15. Germline CDR1 reads SNHLY; CDR2 reads FYNNEI. Some clones are missing from TCRdb's copy, which holds only in-frame ones; the method was immunoSEQ multiplex PCR. The sample includes 130,000 to 150,000 clones, 80% to 90% of them seen just once. The input for sequencing was peripheral blood, taken on day 0 of AZD1222 vaccination. The TCR comes from an adult in good health. The chain uses TRBV2 and TRBJ2-1, with 7 bases fitting TRBD1. In nucleotides, the CDR3 is TGTGCCAGCAGATTCCCCCGGACAGGTACGGGGAATGAGCAGTTCTTC. Amino acid sequence: CASRFPRTGTGNEQFF.